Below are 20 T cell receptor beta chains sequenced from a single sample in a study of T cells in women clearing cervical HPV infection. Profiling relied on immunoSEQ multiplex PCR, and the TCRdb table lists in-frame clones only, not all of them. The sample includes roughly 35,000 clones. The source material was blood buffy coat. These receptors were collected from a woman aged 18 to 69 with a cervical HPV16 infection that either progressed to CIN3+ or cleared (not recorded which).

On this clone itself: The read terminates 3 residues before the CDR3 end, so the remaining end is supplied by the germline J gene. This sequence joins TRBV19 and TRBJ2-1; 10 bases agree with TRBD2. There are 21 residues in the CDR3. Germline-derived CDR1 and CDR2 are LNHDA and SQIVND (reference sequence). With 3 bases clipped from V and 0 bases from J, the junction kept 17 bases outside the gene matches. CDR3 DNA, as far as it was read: TGTGCCAGTAGTATTAGGGGGAGGGCTAGCGGGGGACTGAGCTCCTACAATGAG. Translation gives CASSIRGRASGGLSSYNE. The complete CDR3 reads CASSIRGRASGGLSSYNEQFF.

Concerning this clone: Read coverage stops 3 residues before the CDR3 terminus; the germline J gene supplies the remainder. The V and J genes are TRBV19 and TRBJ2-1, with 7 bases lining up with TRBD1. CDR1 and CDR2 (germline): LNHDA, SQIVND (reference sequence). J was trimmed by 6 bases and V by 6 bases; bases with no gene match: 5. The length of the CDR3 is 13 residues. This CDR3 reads CASRRTGPNEQFF. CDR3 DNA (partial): TGTGCCAGTAGGAGGACAGGACCCAATGAG.

The CDR3 sequence: CASRTAGASGTYDYTF. The part of the CDR3 DNA that was read is TGTGCCAGCAGAACTGCCGGGGCTAGCGGGACCTACGAC. The chain has TRBV6-2 or TRBV6-3 and TRBJ1-2; D possibly corresponds to TRBD1 (5 bases). The read ends 3 residues shy of where the CDR3 ends; the end is completed using the germline J gene. The CDR3 spans 16 residues. Germline CDR1 and CDR2: MNHEY and SVGEGT.

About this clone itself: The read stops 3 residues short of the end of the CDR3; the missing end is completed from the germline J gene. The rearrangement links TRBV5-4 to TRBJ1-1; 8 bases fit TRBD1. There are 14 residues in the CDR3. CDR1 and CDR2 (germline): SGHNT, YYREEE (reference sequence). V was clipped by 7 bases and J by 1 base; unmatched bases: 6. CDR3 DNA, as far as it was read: TGTGCCAGCGGCGCACAGGGGGGGAACACTGAA. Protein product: CASGAQGGNTE. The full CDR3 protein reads CASGAQGGNTEAFF.

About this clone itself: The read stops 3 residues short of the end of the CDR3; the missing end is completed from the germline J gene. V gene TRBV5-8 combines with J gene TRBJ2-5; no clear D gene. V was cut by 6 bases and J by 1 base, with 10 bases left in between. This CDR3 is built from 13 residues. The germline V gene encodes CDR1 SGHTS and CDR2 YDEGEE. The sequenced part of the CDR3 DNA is TGTGCCAGCAACCTGGTGGCCCAAGAGACC. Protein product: CASNLVAQET. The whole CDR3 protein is CASNLVAQETQYF.

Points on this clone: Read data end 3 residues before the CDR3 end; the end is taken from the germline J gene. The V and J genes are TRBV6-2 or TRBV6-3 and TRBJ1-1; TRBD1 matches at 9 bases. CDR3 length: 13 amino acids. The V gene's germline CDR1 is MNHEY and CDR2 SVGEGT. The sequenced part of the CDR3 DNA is TGTGCCAGCAGTTACAGGGGGACAGGGAAG. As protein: CASSYRGTGK. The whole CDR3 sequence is CASSYRGTGKAFF.

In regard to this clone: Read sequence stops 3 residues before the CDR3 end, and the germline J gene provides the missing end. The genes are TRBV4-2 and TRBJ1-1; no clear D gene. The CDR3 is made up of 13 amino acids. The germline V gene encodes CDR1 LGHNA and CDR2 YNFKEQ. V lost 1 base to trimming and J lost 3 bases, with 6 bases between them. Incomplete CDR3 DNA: TGTGCCAGCAGCCAAGCCTCAGACACTGAA. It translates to CASSQASDTE. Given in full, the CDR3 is CASSQASDTEAFF.

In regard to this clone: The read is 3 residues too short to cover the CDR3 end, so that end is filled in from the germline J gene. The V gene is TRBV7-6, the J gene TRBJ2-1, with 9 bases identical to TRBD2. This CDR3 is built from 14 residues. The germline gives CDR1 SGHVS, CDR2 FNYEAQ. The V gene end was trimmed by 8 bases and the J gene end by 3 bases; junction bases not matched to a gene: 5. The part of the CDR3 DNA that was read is TGTGCCAGCGGGCGGGGGGGAATCTACAATGAG. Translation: CASGRGGIYNE. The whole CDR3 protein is CASGRGGIYNEQFF.

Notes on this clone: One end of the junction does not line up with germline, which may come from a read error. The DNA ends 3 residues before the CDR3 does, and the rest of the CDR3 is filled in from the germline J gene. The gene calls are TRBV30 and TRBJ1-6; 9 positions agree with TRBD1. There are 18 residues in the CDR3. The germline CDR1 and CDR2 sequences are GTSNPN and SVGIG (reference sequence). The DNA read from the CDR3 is TGTGCCCGGAGTGTAAGGTCTACAGGGGGCGGCACAAATTCACCC. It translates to CARSVRSTGGGTNSP. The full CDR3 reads CARSVRSTGGGTNSPLHF.

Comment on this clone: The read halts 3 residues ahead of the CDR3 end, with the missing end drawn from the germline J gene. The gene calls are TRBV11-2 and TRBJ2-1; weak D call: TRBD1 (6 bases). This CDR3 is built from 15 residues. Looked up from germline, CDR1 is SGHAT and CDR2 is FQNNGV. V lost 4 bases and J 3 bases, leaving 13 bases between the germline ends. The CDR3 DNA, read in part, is TGTGCCAGCAGCTACGCCGGGACACACTACAATGAG. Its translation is CASSYAGTHYNE. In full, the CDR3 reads CASSYAGTHYNEQFF.

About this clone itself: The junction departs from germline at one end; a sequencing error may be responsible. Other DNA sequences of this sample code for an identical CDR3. The DNA read from the CDR3 is TGTGCCAGCAGTCTACAGGGCTCGACTGGAAACACA. It is translated as CASSLQGSTGNT. In full, the CDR3 reads CASSLQGSTGNTIYF. The chain has TRBV7-9 and TRBJ1-3, with D perhaps matching TRBD1 (6 bases). Sequencing ends 3 residues short of the CDR3 end; the germline J gene provides the rest. Germline assignment: CDR1 SEHNR and CDR2 FQNEAQ (reference sequence). This CDR3 is built from 15 residues.

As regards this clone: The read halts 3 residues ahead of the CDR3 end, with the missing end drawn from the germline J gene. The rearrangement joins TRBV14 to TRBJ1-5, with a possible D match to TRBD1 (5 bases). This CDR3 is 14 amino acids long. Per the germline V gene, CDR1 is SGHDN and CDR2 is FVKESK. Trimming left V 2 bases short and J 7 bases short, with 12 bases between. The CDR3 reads CASSQSGNGQPQHF. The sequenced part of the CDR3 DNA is TGTGCCAGCAGCCAATCAGGGAACGGGCAGCCC.

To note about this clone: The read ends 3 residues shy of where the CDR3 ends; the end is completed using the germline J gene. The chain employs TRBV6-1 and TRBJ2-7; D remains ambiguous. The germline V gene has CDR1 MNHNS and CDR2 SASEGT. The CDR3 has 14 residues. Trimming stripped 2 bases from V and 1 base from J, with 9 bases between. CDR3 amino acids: CASSEQYYSYEQYF. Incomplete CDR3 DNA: TGTGCCAGCAGTGAACAGTATTATTCCTACGAG.

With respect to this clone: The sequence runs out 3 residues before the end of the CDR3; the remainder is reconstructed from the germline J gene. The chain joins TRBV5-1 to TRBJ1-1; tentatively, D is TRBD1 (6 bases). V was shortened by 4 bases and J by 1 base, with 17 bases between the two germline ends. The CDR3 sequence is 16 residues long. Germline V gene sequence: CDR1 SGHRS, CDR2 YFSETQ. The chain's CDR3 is CASSPGGRDPNTEAFF. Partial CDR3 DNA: TGCGCCAGCAGCCCTGGGGGCAGGGATCCGAACACTGAA.

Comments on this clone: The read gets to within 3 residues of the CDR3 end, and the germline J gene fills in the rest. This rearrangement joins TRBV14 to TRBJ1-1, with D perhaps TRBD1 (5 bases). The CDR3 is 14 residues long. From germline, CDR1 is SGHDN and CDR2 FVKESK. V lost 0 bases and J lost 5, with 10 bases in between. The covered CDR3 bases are TGTGCCAGCAGCCAAGATGACAGCTGGACTGAA. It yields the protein CASSQDDSWTE. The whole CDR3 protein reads CASSQDDSWTEAFF.

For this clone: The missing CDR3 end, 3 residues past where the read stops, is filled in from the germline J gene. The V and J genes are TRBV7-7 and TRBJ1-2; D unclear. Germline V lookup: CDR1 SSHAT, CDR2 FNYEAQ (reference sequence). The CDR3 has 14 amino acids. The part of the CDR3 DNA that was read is TGTGCCAGCAGCTTAACTCTTTGGGCAGATACC. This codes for CASSLTLWADT. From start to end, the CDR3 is CASSLTLWADTYTF.

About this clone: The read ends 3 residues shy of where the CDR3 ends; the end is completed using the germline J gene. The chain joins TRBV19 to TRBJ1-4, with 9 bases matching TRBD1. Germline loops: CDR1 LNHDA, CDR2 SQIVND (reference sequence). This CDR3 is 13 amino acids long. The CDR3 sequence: CASRGQGSSPLFF. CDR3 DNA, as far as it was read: TGTGCCAGCCGAGGACAGGGGAGTTCACCA.

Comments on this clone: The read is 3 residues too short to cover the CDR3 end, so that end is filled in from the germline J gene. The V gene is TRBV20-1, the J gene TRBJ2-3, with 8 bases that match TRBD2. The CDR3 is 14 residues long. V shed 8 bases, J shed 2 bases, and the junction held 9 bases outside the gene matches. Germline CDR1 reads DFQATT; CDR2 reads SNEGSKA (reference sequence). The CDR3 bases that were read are TGCAGTCCCCTCGGGGGGGGAACCACAGATACG. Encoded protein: CSPLGGGTTDT. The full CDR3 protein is CSPLGGGTTDTQYF.

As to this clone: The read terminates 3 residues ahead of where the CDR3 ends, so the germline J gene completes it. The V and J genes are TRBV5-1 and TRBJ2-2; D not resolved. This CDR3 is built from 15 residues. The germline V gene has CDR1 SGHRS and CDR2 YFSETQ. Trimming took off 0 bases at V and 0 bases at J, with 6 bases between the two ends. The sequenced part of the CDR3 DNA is TGCGCCAGCAGCTTGGATGCGGCGAACACCGGGGAG. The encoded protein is CASSLDAANTGE. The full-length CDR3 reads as CASSLDAANTGELFF.

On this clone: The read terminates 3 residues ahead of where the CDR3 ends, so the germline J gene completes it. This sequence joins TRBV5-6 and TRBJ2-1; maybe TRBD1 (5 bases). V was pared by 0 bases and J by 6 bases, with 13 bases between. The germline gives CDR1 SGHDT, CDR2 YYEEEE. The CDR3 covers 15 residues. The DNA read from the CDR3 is TGTGCCAGCAGCTTGGAGGGGTCCGGCACCAATGAG. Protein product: CASSLEGSGTNE. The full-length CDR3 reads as CASSLEGSGTNEQFF.